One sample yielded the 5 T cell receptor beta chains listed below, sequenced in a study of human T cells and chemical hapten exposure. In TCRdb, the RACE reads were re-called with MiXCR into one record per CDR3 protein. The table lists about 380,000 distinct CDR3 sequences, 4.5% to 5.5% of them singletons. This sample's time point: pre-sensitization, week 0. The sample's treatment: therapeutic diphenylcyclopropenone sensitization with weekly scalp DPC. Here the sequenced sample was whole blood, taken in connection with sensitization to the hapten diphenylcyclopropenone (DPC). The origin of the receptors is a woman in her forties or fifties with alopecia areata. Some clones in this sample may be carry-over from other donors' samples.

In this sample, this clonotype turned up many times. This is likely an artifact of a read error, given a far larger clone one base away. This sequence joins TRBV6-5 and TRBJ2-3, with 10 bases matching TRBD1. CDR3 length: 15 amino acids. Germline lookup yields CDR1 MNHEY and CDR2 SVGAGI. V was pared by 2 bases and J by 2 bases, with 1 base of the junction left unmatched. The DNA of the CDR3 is TGTGCCAGCAGTTACGGGACAGGGGACACAGATACGCAGTATTTT. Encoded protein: CASSYGTGDTDTQYF.

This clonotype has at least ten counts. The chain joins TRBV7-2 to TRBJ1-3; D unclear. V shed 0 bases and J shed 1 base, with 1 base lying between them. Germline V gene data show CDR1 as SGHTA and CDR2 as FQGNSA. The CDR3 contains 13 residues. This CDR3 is CASSLASGNTIYF. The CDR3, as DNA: TGTGCCAGCAGCTTAGCGTCTGGAAACACCATATATTTT.

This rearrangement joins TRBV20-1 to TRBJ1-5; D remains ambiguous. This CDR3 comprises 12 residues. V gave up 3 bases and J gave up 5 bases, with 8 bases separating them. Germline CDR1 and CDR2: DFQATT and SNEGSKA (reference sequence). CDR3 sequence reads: CSAREPDQPQHF. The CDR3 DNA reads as TGCAGTGCTAGGGAGCCTGATCAGCCCCAGCATTTT.

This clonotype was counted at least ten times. CDR3 sequence (DNA): TGCAGCGTTGAAGATAGGGTCGGGGGGAGCTATGGCTACACCTTC. Protein sequence: CSVEDRVGGSYGYTF. The rearrangement joins TRBV29-1 to TRBJ1-2; D might be TRBD1 (5 bases). The V and J ends lost 0 bases and 4 bases respectively, with 15 bases between them. CDR1 is SQVTM, CDR2 ANQGSEA, per germline. The length of the CDR3 is 15 residues.

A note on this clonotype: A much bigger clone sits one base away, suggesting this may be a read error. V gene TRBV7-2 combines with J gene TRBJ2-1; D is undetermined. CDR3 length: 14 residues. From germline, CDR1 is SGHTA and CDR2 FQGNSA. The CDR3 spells CASGPWSSYDEQFF. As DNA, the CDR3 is TGTGCCAGCGGTCCCTGGTCCTCCTACGATGAGCAGTTCTTC.